What follows are 19 T cell receptor beta chains derived from one specimen sequenced in a study of technical replicates of blood from a few donors. The table came from immunoSEQ multiplex PCR; TCRdb's copy has only in-frame clones and leaves some out. The sample carries over 85,000 clones, roughly 94% recorded once. Sequencing used T cells isolated from PBMCs. The receptors shown here come from a human donor in good health.

V and J are TRBV19 and TRBJ2-3; D might be TRBD2 (6 bases). Germline CDR1 and CDR2: LNHDA and SQIVND (reference sequence). V shed 3 bases and J shed 6 bases, with 13 bases lying between them. The CDR3 totals 14 residues. CDR3 coding DNA: TGTGCCAGTAGTATCTCGCGGGGCGGGGATACGCAGTATTTT. Amino acids: CASSISRGGDTQYF.

The V gene is TRBV10-2, the J gene TRBJ2-1, with 8 bases aligning to TRBD1. CDR1 and CDR2 (germline): WSHSY, SAAADI. CDR3 length equals 16 residues. The junction had 15 bases not matched to a gene; V was cut back by 8 bases and J by 6 bases. Here the CDR3 DNA reads TGCGCCAGCCTTCCGGGGGACAGGTATCTTTCCAATGAGCAGTTCTTC. This codes for CASLPGDRYLSNEQFF.

The rearrangement links TRBV28 to TRBJ2-6; D is unresolved. Germline V CDR1 and CDR2: MDHEN, SYDVKM. V lost 2 bases, J lost 2 bases, and 7 bases lay in between. The CDR3 extends over 15 amino acids. The DNA for the CDR3 is TGTGCCAGCAGTTTAGGCGGCCCTGGGGCCAACGTCCTGACTTTC. Translated, it gives CASSLGGPGANVLTF.

This rearrangement joins TRBV7-6 to TRBJ1-2; maybe TRBD1 (6 bases). Per the germline V gene, CDR1 is SGHVS and CDR2 is FNYEAQ. The CDR3 loop spans 14 amino acids. V gave up 1 base and J gave up 2 bases, with 8 bases separating them. The CDR3 region is CASSLGQANYGYTF. In DNA form, the CDR3 reads TGTGCCAGCAGCTTAGGACAGGCCAACTATGGCTACACCTTC. Variable domain in full (rest from reference TRBV7-6 and TRBJ1-2): GAGVSQSPRYKVTKRGQDVALRCDPISGHVSLYWYRQALGQGPEFLTYFNYEAQQDKSGLPNDRFSAERPEGSISTLTIQRTEQRDSAMYRCASSLGQANYGYTFGSGTRLTVV.

The chain is built from TRBV19 and TRBJ1-2; D is ambiguous. CDR3 length equals 13 residues. With 9 bases removed from V and 3 bases from J, the gap between germline ends came to 14 bases. Germline lookup yields CDR1 LNHDA and CDR2 SQIVND (reference sequence). The CDR3 DNA follows: TGTGCCAGCTGGAGAGGCAGCGACTATGGCTACACCTTC. Protein: CASWRGSDYGYTF.

V is TRBV7-2 and J is TRBJ1-1, with D maybe TRBD1 (6 bases). This CDR3 region has 13 residues. In germline, CDR1 is SGHTA, CDR2 FQGNSA. V lost 2 bases, J lost 7 bases, and 11 bases lay in between. CDR3 sequence: CASSLLGALEAFF. As DNA, the CDR3 is TGTGCCAGCAGCTTACTGGGGGCCCTTGAAGCTTTCTTT. The full variable domain, in which reference TRBV7-2 and TRBJ1-1 provide the parts outside the CDR3, is GAGVSQSPSNKVTEKGKDVELRCDPISGHTALYWYRQSLGQGLEFLIYFQGNSAPDKSGLPSDRFSAERTGGSVSTLTIQRTQQEDSAVYLCASSLLGALEAFFGQGTRLTVV.

The chain recombines TRBV5-1 with TRBJ2-5; perhaps TRBD2 as D (6 bases). V was shortened by 0 bases and J by 5 bases, with 14 bases between the two germline ends. Germline V gives CDR1 SGHRS, CDR2 YFSETQ. There are 15 residues in the CDR3. The CDR3 sequence: CASSLAGSSLETQYF. The CDR3 nucleotides read TGCGCCAGCAGCTTGGCCGGGAGTTCTCTGGAGACCCAGTACTTC.

This clone has only one observation. The chain has TRBV9 and TRBJ2-1, with D hard to call. CDR3 size: 14 residues. The germline CDR1 and CDR2 sequences are SGDLS and YYNGEE. Trimming cost V 0 bases and J 6 bases, with 10 bases left between them. Here the CDR3 DNA reads TGTGCCAGCAGCGTAGGAGGTAGTGGCAATGAGCAGTTCTTC. Protein sequence: CASSVGGSGNEQFF.

This chain links TRBV5-8 with TRBJ2-1; D gene ambiguous. This CDR3 spans 12 amino acids. Trimming stripped 0 bases from V and 8 bases from J, with 6 bases between. Germline CDR1 reads SGHTS; CDR2 reads YDEGEE. In nucleotides, the CDR3 is TGTGCCAGCAGCTTGGTCCGGGATGAGCAGTTCTTC. Translating it yields CASSLVRDEQFF.

This chain connects TRBV5-4 to TRBJ2-7, with 7 bases fitting TRBD1. J gave up 1 base and V 0 bases, and 4 bases lay outside the gene matches. The CDR3 totals 15 residues. CDR1 is SGHNT and CDR2 is YYREEE in the germline V gene (reference sequence). The CDR3 DNA sequence: TGTGCCAGCAGCTTGGAGGGGGCCTTATCCTACGAGCAGTACTTC. Amino acid sequence: CASSLEGALSYEQYF.

The rearrangement joins TRBV2 to TRBJ2-1, with 8 nucleotides matching TRBD2. With V trimmed by 9 bases and J by 3 bases, 22 bases remained unmatched. The CDR3 runs to 19 residues. Germline assignment: CDR1 SNHLY and CDR2 FYNNEI. This CDR3 is CARDPGTRAPAGVYNEQFF. CDR3 sequence (DNA): TGTGCCAGAGATCCCGGGACTAGAGCTCCAGCTGGGGTCTACAATGAGCAGTTCTTC.

J is TRBJ1-2 and V is TRBV19, with 10 positions matching TRBD1. There are 16 residues in the CDR3. The junction had 13 bases not matched to a gene; V was cut back by 4 bases and J by 8 bases. Germline values: CDR1 LNHDA, CDR2 SQIVND (reference sequence). The CDR3 reads CASSTAQRTGGYGYTF. Written as DNA, the CDR3 is TGTGCCAGTAGTACCGCTCAAAGGACAGGGGGGTACGGCTACACCTTC.

This chain connects TRBV20-1 to TRBJ2-1; TRBD2 might be the D (5 bases). Germline CDR1 is DFQATT and CDR2 is SNEGSKA (reference sequence). Between the trimmed V and J ends, which lost 7 bases and 8 bases, there was a span of 12 bases. The CDR3 runs to 11 residues. As DNA, the CDR3 is TGCAGTGGAGGGAGCTGGGATGAGCAGTTCTTC. It specifies CSGGSWDEQFF.

The count of this clone is one. The chain carries TRBV10-3 and TRBJ2-7, with 8 bases fitting TRBD1. Trimming removed 0 bases from V and 4 bases from J; junction bases left unmatched: 8. This CDR3 has 16 residues. Germline CDR1 reads ENHRY; CDR2 reads SYGVKD. CDR3 region: CAISESRTGLLYEQYF. CDR3 DNA sequence: TGTGCCATCAGTGAGTCTAGGACAGGGCTTTTATACGAGCAGTACTTC.

The CDR3 region is CATSLDRATYEQYF. CDR3 in DNA: TGTGCCACCAGCCTGGACAGGGCGACCTACGAGCAGTACTTC. The V and J genes are TRBV15 and TRBJ2-7, with 8 bases aligning to TRBD1. The CDR3 totals 14 residues. CDR1 is LNHNV, CDR2 YYDKDF, per germline (reference sequence). J lost 2 bases, V lost 5 bases, and 5 bases had no gene match.

CDR3 coding DNA: TGTGTCAGAAGCTTAATCCAACTAGCGGGACCTAGGGGGAAAGCCAAAAACATTCAGTACTTC. This codes for CVRSLIQLAGPRGKAKNIQYF. The V call is TRBV7-5, the J call TRBJ2-4; TRBD2 is taken as the D call from the table, unchecked against the DNA. TRBV7-5 has pseudogene status. The CDR3 covers 21 residues.

The CDR3 region is CASSLTSGSLADTQYF. CDR3 in DNA: TGTGCCAGCAGCTTGACTAGCGGGAGTCTGGCAGATACGCAGTATTTT. The gene calls are TRBV5-6 and TRBJ2-3; TRBD2 matches 11 bases. The CDR3 contains 16 residues. The ends lost 1 base at V and 4 bases at J; junction bases unmatched: 5. CDR1 SGHDT and CDR2 YYEEEE come from the germline V gene.

The chain uses TRBV5-1 and TRBJ2-5; 16 bases line up with TRBD2. The ends lost 4 bases at V and 6 bases at J; junction bases unmatched: 6. Per the germline V gene, CDR1 is SGHRS and CDR2 is YFSETQ. The CDR3 loop spans 16 amino acids. The CDR3 DNA reads as TGCGCCAGCAGCCCGGGACTAGCGGGAGGGCCGAAGACCCAGTACTTC. It codes for CASSPGLAGGPKTQYF.

The chain recombines TRBV27 with TRBJ2-5; 9 bases agree with TRBD2. The trim removed 5 bases at V and 2 bases at J, leaving 9 bases unmatched. The germline V gene has CDR1 MNHEY and CDR2 SMNVEV (reference sequence). The CDR3 has 16 amino acids. The CDR3 loop reads CASSPFVLAGQETQYF. The DNA of the CDR3 is TGTGCCAGCAGTCCTTTTGTTCTAGCGGGACAAGAGACCCAGTACTTC.